The 25 T cell receptor beta chains reported below all come from one sample, sequenced in a study of T cell repertoires in cytomegalovirus infection. What these receptors recognize is not known. MiXCR, applied by TCRdb to the reads, yields one record per CDR3 protein. The repertoire holds 650,000 to 850,000 distinct CDR3 sequences, roughly 28% seen once, with 13% in the top ten. Sequencing used cultured CD8+ T cells from PBMCs, obtained from culture after CMV antigen stimulation. Source of these receptors: a human donor in good health (CMV status not recorded). Some clones in this sample may be carry-over from other donors' samples.

This chain joins TRBV4-1 and TRBJ1-1, with 10 bases that match TRBD1. CDR1 MGHRA and CDR2 YSYEKL come from the germline V gene. This CDR3 spans 13 amino acids. V dropped 3 bases and J dropped 7; count of bases not matched to a gene: 2. The CDR3 spells CASSHRTGGEAFF. CDR3 DNA: TGCGCCAGCAGCCACCGGACAGGGGGTGAAGCTTTCTTT.

The table lists this clonotype with a few counts. This chain links TRBV27 with TRBJ1-6; no clear D. The CDR3 is made up of 13 amino acids. Germline V CDR1 and CDR2: MNHEY, SMNVEV (reference sequence). V was shortened by 3 bases and J by 7 bases, with 7 bases between the two germline ends. The CDR3 bases are TGTGCCAGCAGTTTGTGGACCAATTCACCCCTCCACTTT. Amino acids: CASSLWTNSPLHF.

This clonotype was detected only a few times. The rearrangement links TRBV12-3 or TRBV12-4 to TRBJ1-2, with 7 bases lining up with TRBD1. J was trimmed by 7 bases and V by 5 bases; bases with no gene match: 10. The CDR3 runs 14 residues. The CDR3 reads CASSLGKGAFGYTF. The CDR3 DNA follows: TGTGCCAGCAGTCTGGGGAAGGGGGCCTTTGGCTACACCTTC.

The chain links TRBV11-2 to TRBJ2-1, with 8 bases matching TRBD2. With V trimmed by 5 bases and J by 4 bases, 7 bases remained unmatched. This CDR3 comprises 15 residues. Germline V gene data show CDR1 as SGHAT and CDR2 as FQNNGV. The CDR3 sequence is CASSVGRGDYNEQFF. The CDR3 region has the DNA TGTGCCAGCAGCGTCGGGCGGGGGGATTACAATGAGCAGTTCTTC.

This clonotype was counted only a few times. V is TRBV4-1 and J is TRBJ2-1, with 10 bases fitting TRBD2. The CDR3 spans 16 residues. The V segment lost 0 bases and the J segment 8 bases; nucleotides outside the gene matches: 7. Germline V lookup: CDR1 MGHRA, CDR2 YSYEKL. As DNA, the CDR3 is TGCGCCAGCAGCCAAGAAGGCCTAGCGGGGGTAGATGAGCAGTTCTTC. Translated: CASSQEGLAGVDEQFF.

This chain links TRBV7-9 with TRBJ1-1; D remains ambiguous. V was pared by 2 bases and J by 0 bases, with 16 bases between. The CDR3 is 17 residues long. Germline V gives CDR1 SEHNR, CDR2 FQNEAQ (reference sequence). This chain's CDR3 is CASSLLGSPFMNTEAFF. The CDR3 coding sequence is TGTGCCAGCAGCTTACTAGGGTCCCCGTTCATGAACACTGAAGCTTTCTTT.

This clonotype has more than one count but fewer than ten. The gene calls are TRBV6-5 and TRBJ1-2, with D possibly TRBD1 on 5 matching bases. The CDR3 covers 15 residues. The germline CDR1 and CDR2 sequences are MNHEY and SVGAGI. V lost 2 bases, J lost 4 bases, and 14 bases lay in between. The CDR3 DNA reads TGTGCCAGCAGTTACGGCCGGGACGGGATCTATGGCTACACCTTC. This gives the protein CASSYGRDGIYGYTF.

In this sample, this clonotype turned up a few times. This rearrangement joins TRBV27 to TRBJ1-1; weak D call: TRBD1 (6 bases). Germline V gene sequence: CDR1 MNHEY, CDR2 SMNVEV (reference sequence). Trimming took 5 bases from V and 1 from J, leaving 11 bases between them. CDR3 length: 14 amino acids. The CDR3 protein is CASSPIGGNTEAFF. DNA for the CDR3: TGTGCCAGCAGTCCAATAGGGGGGAACACTGAAGCTTTCTTT.

This clonotype has only a few counts. The V gene is TRBV6-2 or TRBV6-3, the J gene TRBJ1-6, with a tentative D call TRBD1 (5 bases). Per germline, CDR1 MNHEY and CDR2 SVGEGT. This CDR3 spans 15 amino acids. Deletions cut 6 bases from V and 7 bases from J, with 16 bases between. CDR3 sequence reads: CASSSPTETNSPLHF. CDR3 sequence (DNA): TGTGCCAGCAGCTCTCCGACAGAGACAAATTCACCCCTCCACTTT.

This chain joins TRBV6-2 or TRBV6-3 and TRBJ2-2; D gene ambiguous. CDR3 length equals 13 residues. V was cut by 2 bases and J by 5 bases, with 6 bases left in between. Per the germline V gene, CDR1 is MNHEY and CDR2 is SVGEGT. The CDR3 sequence is CASSYIKTGELFF. The CDR3 region has the DNA TGTGCCAGCAGTTACATAAAGACCGGGGAGCTGTTTTTT.

This clonotype showed up many times. The chain has TRBV7-2 and TRBJ1-1; TRBD1 is a possible D gene (6 bases). V lost 4 bases, J lost 2 bases, and 17 bases lay in between. Germline values: CDR1 SGHTA, CDR2 FQGNSA. This CDR3 contains 16 residues. The CDR3 here is CASSYTGTFRNTEAFF. Here the CDR3 DNA reads TGTGCCAGCAGCTATACAGGGACGTTCAGAAACACTGAAGCTTTCTTT.

This rearrangement joins TRBV7-9 to TRBJ2-3; D is perhaps TRBD2 (5 bases). The CDR3 contains 16 residues. Trimming left V 4 bases short and J 6 bases short, with 20 bases between. Germline values: CDR1 SEHNR, CDR2 FQNEAQ (reference sequence). The CDR3 sequence: CASSSTKGSLMDTQYF. The CDR3 nucleotides read TGTGCCAGCAGCTCCACGAAAGGGAGCCTCATGGATACGCAGTATTTT. The whole variable domain, filled in from reference TRBV7-9 and TRBJ2-3, reads DTGVSQNPRHKITKRGQNVTFRCDPISEHNRLYWYRQTLGQGPEFLTYFQNEAQLEKSRLLSDRFSAERPKGSFSTLEIQRTEQGDSAMYLCASSSTKGSLMDTQYFGPGTRLTVL.

The chain uses TRBV5-4 and TRBJ2-6, with a possible D match to TRBD2 (5 bases). Trimming left V 3 bases short and J 0 bases short, with 19 bases between. The germline V gene encodes CDR1 SGHNT and CDR2 YYREEE (reference sequence). The CDR3 contains 19 residues. The CDR3 protein is CASSSGSGGFFSGANVLTF. The CDR3 DNA reads TGTGCCAGCAGCTCGGGTTCCGGAGGTTTCTTCTCTGGGGCCAACGTCCTGACTTTC.

The CDR3, as DNA: TGTGCCAGCAGTTTTTACAGGTTCGGGAATGAGCAGTTCTTC. Translation: CASSFYRFGNEQFF. The chain is built from TRBV12-3 or TRBV12-4 and TRBJ2-1, with D tentatively TRBD1 (5 bases). The CDR3 has 14 residues. The ends were cut back, 3 bases at V and 7 bases at J, with 13 bases in the middle.

The chain carries TRBV7-9 and TRBJ1-5; D is ambiguous. Germline CDR1 reads SEHNR; CDR2 reads FQNEAQ (reference sequence). This CDR3 has 15 residues. The V and J ends lost 3 bases and 2 bases respectively, with 11 bases between them. The CDR3 DNA follows: TGTGCCAGCAGCTTTGGGCTGTACGGCAATCAGCCCCAGCATTTT. This encodes CASSFGLYGNQPQHF.

J is TRBJ2-2 and V is TRBV27; possible D gene TRBD1, 6 bases. Germline V CDR1 and CDR2: MNHEY, SMNVEV (reference sequence). The CDR3 is 16 amino acids. The V end lost 5 bases, the J end lost 3 bases, and 16 bases lay between the germline ends. Here the CDR3 DNA reads TGTGCCAGCAGTCCACAGGGCTTGGATGACACCGGGGAGCTGTTTTTT. This sequence encodes CASSPQGLDDTGELFF.

This clonotype occurred a few times. This sequence joins TRBV20-1 and TRBJ1-4; 10 bases fit TRBD1. V shed 1 base, J shed 7 bases, and the junction held 3 bases outside the gene matches. Germline loops: CDR1 DFQATT, CDR2 SNEGSKA (reference sequence). The length of the CDR3 is 14 residues. The CDR3 loop reads CSARGRDRGEKLFF. The DNA for the CDR3 is TGCAGTGCTAGAGGTCGGGACAGGGGTGAAAAACTGTTTTTT.

The rearrangement uses TRBV7-6 and TRBJ2-1; 12 bases are shared with TRBD2. V dropped 4 bases and J dropped 7; count of bases not matched to a gene: 14. The CDR3 covers 18 residues. Germline values: CDR1 SGHVS, CDR2 FNYEAQ. The CDR3 sequence: CASSSRGPSGGASNEQFF. The CDR3 DNA reads TGTGCCAGCAGCTCCAGGGGGCCTAGCGGGGGGGCCTCGAATGAGCAGTTCTTC.

The rearrangement joins TRBV2 to TRBJ2-7; 9 bases agree with TRBD2. This CDR3 comprises 14 residues. The germline gives CDR1 SNHLY, CDR2 FYNNEI. The V gene end was trimmed by 6 bases and the J gene end by 7 bases; junction bases not matched to a gene: 10. The CDR3 reads CASRVAGALREQYF. The CDR3, as DNA: TGTGCCAGCAGGGTAGCGGGGGCCCTCCGGGAGCAGTACTTC.

The chain is built from TRBV9 and TRBJ2-3, with D perhaps TRBD1 (7 bases). Germline-derived CDR1 and CDR2 are SGDLS and YYNGEE. V was cut by 0 bases and J by 4 bases, with 18 bases left in between. The CDR3 covers 17 residues. Here the CDR3 reads CASSVESGGLNADTQYF. For the CDR3, the DNA is TGTGCCAGCAGCGTAGAATCAGGGGGGTTGAACGCAGATACGCAGTATTTT.

The table lists this clonotype with a few counts. The chain combines TRBV28 with TRBJ2-3; the D gene is possibly TRBD2 (6 bases). The CDR3 has 16 amino acids. Trimming took 4 bases from V and 2 from J, leaving 16 bases between them. CDR1 MDHEN and CDR2 SYDVKM come from the germline V gene. The CDR3 DNA sequence: TGTGCCAGCAGTTCCCAAGGGGACTCAATCACAGATACGCAGTATTTT. Its protein is CASSSQGDSITDTQYF.

The V and J genes are TRBV27 and TRBJ2-1, with TRBD2 matching 8 bases. Germline CDR1 reads MNHEY; CDR2 reads SMNVEV (reference sequence). The CDR3 is made up of 15 amino acids. V dropped 3 bases and J dropped 3; count of bases not matched to a gene: 4. CDR3 sequence reads: CASSFPGTSYNEQFF. The CDR3 DNA follows: TGTGCCAGCAGTTTCCCCGGGACTAGCTACAATGAGCAGTTCTTC.

The chain uses TRBV20-1 and TRBJ2-1; 9 nucleotides align to TRBD1. Trimming cost V 6 bases and J 4 bases; bases outside gene matches: 13. The CDR3 spans 16 residues. Looked up from germline, CDR1 is DFQATT and CDR2 is SNEGSKA (reference sequence). DNA of the CDR3: TGCAGTGCGCGATCCCCTGGACAGGGGCAATACAATGAGCAGTTCTTC. Amino acid sequence: CSARSPGQGQYNEQFF.

The J gene is TRBJ1-4, the V gene TRBV10-3; the match to TRBD1 covers 9 bases. With 3 bases clipped from V and 8 bases from J, the junction kept 4 bases outside the gene matches. Germline values: CDR1 ENHRY, CDR2 SYGVKD. The CDR3 sequence is 14 residues long. The DNA for the CDR3 is TGTGCCATCAGTGATGGGACAGGGTGGGAAAAACTGTTTTTT. This gives the protein CAISDGTGWEKLFF.

This clonotype was picked up a small number of times. The chain uses TRBV10-3 and TRBJ2-1, with a possible D match to TRBD1 (6 bases). V was trimmed by 0 bases and J by 5 bases, leaving 14 bases between them. This CDR3 has 16 residues. Germline V CDR1 and CDR2: ENHRY, SYGVKD. The CDR3 reads CAISESRGSQDNEQFF. For the CDR3, the DNA is TGTGCCATCAGTGAGTCGAGGGGGAGTCAAGACAATGAGCAGTTCTTC.